Below are 10 T cell receptor beta chains sequenced from a single sample in a study of identical twins. Using its own MiXCR run on the 5' RACE reads, TCRdb lists one record per CDR3 protein. The sample has some 790,000 distinct CDR3 sequences; 15% to 20% are singletons. Another study also made use of these data, one on T cells expressing NK-cell markers.

The specimen sequenced was PBMCs. These receptors were taken from a woman between 18 and 29 years old in good health.

The gene calls are TRBV5-1 and TRBJ2-4, with TRBD1 matching over 7 bases. This CDR3 is built from 15 residues. Per germline, CDR1 SGHRS and CDR2 YFSETQ. With 0 bases clipped from V and 6 bases from J, the junction kept 6 bases outside the gene matches. The CDR3 bases are TGCGCCAGCAGCTTGGGTCCCGAGGGGGCAAACATTCAGTACTTC. Translating gives CASSLGPEGANIQYF.

This clonotype has just a few counts. The chain's CDR3 is CASSVERGGNEQFF. DNA of the CDR3: TGTGCCAGCAGTGTCGAGCGGGGGGGAAATGAGCAGTTCTTC. This chain connects TRBV2 to TRBJ2-1, with 10 bases fitting TRBD2. Germline V gene sequence: CDR1 SNHLY, CDR2 FYNNEI. The V gene end was trimmed by 4 bases and the J gene end by 7 bases; junction bases not matched to a gene: 4. The CDR3 is 14 residues long.

This clonotype appeared a few times. This chain connects TRBV29-1 to TRBJ1-2; tentatively, D is TRBD1 (5 bases). The V end was cut by 4 bases, the J end by 6 bases, with 6 bases between. The germline V gene has CDR1 SQVTM and CDR2 ANQGSEA. The CDR3 is made up of 10 amino acids. CDR3 protein: CSVGTNGYTF. The CDR3 bases are TGCAGCGTTGGGACAAATGGCTACACCTTC.

This clonotype was counted a few times. V usage is TRBV5-1 and J usage is TRBJ2-2; weak D call: TRBD2 (5 bases). The CDR3 runs to 14 residues. Germline CDR1 reads SGHRS; CDR2 reads YFSETQ. V was shortened by 6 bases and J by 0 bases, with 9 bases between the two germline ends. This CDR3 reads CASTSGANTGELFF. CDR3 nucleotides: TGCGCCAGCACCAGCGGAGCGAACACCGGGGAGCTGTTTTTT. Full variable domain (missing parts from reference TRBV5-1 and TRBJ2-2): KAGVTQTPRYLIKTRGQQVTLSCSPISGHRSVSWYQQTPGQGLQFLFEYFSETQRNKGNFPGRFSGRQFSNSRSEMNVSTLELGDSALYLCASTSGANTGELFFGEGSRLTVL.

This chain connects TRBV15 to TRBJ1-5; D is perhaps TRBD1 (5 bases). The germline V and J ends were trimmed by 5 bases and 6 bases, with 14 bases remaining between them. This CDR3 comprises 14 residues. Per the germline V gene, CDR1 is LNHNV and CDR2 is YYDKDF (reference sequence). The CDR3 coding sequence is TGTGCCACCAGCCCCCCCCAGGGCCTTCAGCCCCAGCATTTT. It is translated as CATSPPQGLQPQHF. The variable domain in full, with the rest retrieved from reference TRBV15 and TRBJ1-5, is DAMVIQNPRYQVTQFGKPVTLSCSQTLNHNVMYWYQQKSSQAPKLLFHYYDKDFNNEADTPDNFQSRRPNTSFCFLDIRSPGLGDTAMYLCATSPPQGLQPQHFGDGTRLSIL.

This clonotype was observed a handful of times. V is TRBV12-3 or TRBV12-4 and J is TRBJ1-3; D is unresolved. The CDR3 is 14 amino acids. V gave up 10 bases and J gave up 4 bases, with 17 bases separating them. This chain's CDR3 is CATTRSVPGNTIYF. The CDR3 DNA sequence: TGTGCCACAACCCGCAGCGTTCCGGGAAACACCATATATTTT.

This clonotype has a handful of counts. The chain links TRBV12-3 or TRBV12-4 to TRBJ2-7; 7 nucleotides line up with TRBD2. The CDR3 extends over 16 amino acids. With 6 bases clipped from V and 4 bases from J, the junction kept 15 bases outside the gene matches. The CDR3 sequence is CASSPTTAGDIYEQYF. DNA of the CDR3: TGTGCCAGCAGCCCGACCACGGCGGGAGATATTTACGAGCAGTACTTC.

This clonotype was observed a few times. V gene TRBV18 combines with J gene TRBJ2-1; either TRBD1 or TRBD2 may fit D (5 bases each). The V gene's germline CDR1 is KGHSH and CDR2 LQKENI. Trimming took off 11 bases at V and 4 bases at J, with 18 bases between the two ends. The CDR3 runs to 14 residues. The CDR3 loop reads CASAGDRGYNEQFF. In DNA form, the CDR3 reads TGTGCCTCCGCCGGGGACCGAGGGTACAATGAGCAGTTCTTC.

A few counts support this clonotype. CDR3 DNA sequence: TGTGCCAGCAGCTTTCTCGGGGACCTGGGGTATGGCTACACCTTC. It translates to CASSFLGDLGYGYTF. The gene calls are TRBV7-9 and TRBJ1-2, with D possibly being TRBD1 (5 bases). Trimming stripped 3 bases from V and 5 bases from J, with 16 bases between. This CDR3 has 15 residues. Germline CDR1 SEHNR, CDR2 FQNEAQ (reference sequence).

The table lists this clonotype with a few counts. The chain combines TRBV6-1 with TRBJ2-3; D not resolved. The V gene lost 9 bases and the J gene lost 1 base, with 11 bases spanning the gap. The germline gives CDR1 MNHNS, CDR2 SASEGT. This CDR3 is built from 13 residues. The CDR3, as DNA: TGTGCCAGTGGTTTTTGGGGCACAGATACGCAGTATTTT. Protein sequence: CASGFWGTDTQYF.